Below, 32 T cell receptor beta chains from the same sample are listed, as sequenced in a study of blood T cells in healthy people across ages. A second about 7 to 11 cycle PCR used barcoded and J-beta primers. TCRdb fed the 5' RACE reads into MiXCR, producing one record per CDR3 protein. Of around 1.5 million distinct CDR3 sequences in the sample, about 35% were seen once. The specimen sequenced was blood. The receptors were sampled from a woman aged 30 to 39 in good health.

CDR3 coding DNA: TGTGCCAGCAGTGAAGAAGGAAGCGGGGACACATACAATGAGCAGTTCTTC. The encoded protein is CASSEEGSGDTYNEQFF. The chain couples TRBV6-1 to TRBJ2-1, with D possibly matching TRBD2 (7 bases). The CDR3 totals 17 residues. In germline, CDR1 is MNHNS, CDR2 SASEGT. Between the trimmed V and J ends, which lost 1 base and 4 bases, there was a span of 17 bases.

This sequence joins TRBV7-8 and TRBJ1-1, with 7 positions matching TRBD1. Trimming at V came to 5 bases and at J to 9 bases, leaving 12 bases not matched to a gene. The germline CDR1 and CDR2 sequences are SGHVS and FQNEAQ. This CDR3 is 14 amino acids long. The CDR3, as DNA: TGTGCCAGCAGCCCAACTCAATCACAGGGGAAAGCTTTCTTT. It codes for CASSPTQSQGKAFF. The variable domain in full, with the rest retrieved from reference TRBV7-8 and TRBJ1-1, is GAGVSQSPRYKVAKRGQDVALRCDPISGHVSLFWYQQALGQGPEFLTYFQNEAQLDKSGLPSDRFFAERPEGSVSTLKIQRTQQEDSAVYLCASSPTQSQGKAFFGQGTRLTVV.

The table lists this clonotype with many counts. The chain couples TRBV4-1 to TRBJ2-7; TRBD2 might be the D (6 bases). Germline V gene data show CDR1 as MGHRA and CDR2 as YSYEKL. Trimming stripped 4 bases from V and 0 bases from J, with 13 bases between. CDR3 length: 15 amino acids. CDR3 amino acids: CASSRERERSYEQYF. The CDR3 region has the DNA TGCGCCAGCAGCCGCGAACGGGAGCGCTCCTACGAGCAGTACTTC.

The gene calls are TRBV20-1 and TRBJ1-5; D is unclear. CDR3 size: 14 residues. The germline V and J ends were trimmed by 5 bases and 5 bases, with 16 bases remaining between them. The germline V gene encodes CDR1 DFQATT and CDR2 SNEGSKA (reference sequence). CDR3 in amino acids: CSAVRSGQDQPQHF. CDR3 nucleotide sequence: TGCAGTGCTGTCAGGTCCGGTCAGGATCAGCCCCAGCATTTT.

This chain joins TRBV20-1 and TRBJ2-7, with 7 bases identical to TRBD1. Unmatched junction bases numbered 8, after V lost 3 bases and J lost 0 bases. The CDR3 is made up of 15 amino acids. Germline assignment: CDR1 DFQATT and CDR2 SNEGSKA (reference sequence). CDR3 sequence (DNA): TGCAGTGCTAGTCCCACGACAGGGATCTCCTACGAGCAGTACTTC. Translating gives CSASPTTGISYEQYF.

This clonotype was recorded at least ten times. The V gene is TRBV18, the J gene TRBJ2-7; the match to TRBD2 covers 8 bases. V trimming: 1 base; J trimming: 4 bases; junction bases outside the gene matches: 0. Per the germline V gene, CDR1 is KGHSH and CDR2 is LQKENI. The CDR3 extends over 13 amino acids. CDR3 coding DNA: TGTGCCAGCTCACCACTAGCGGGATACGAGCAGTACTTC. It encodes CASSPLAGYEQYF.

The chain recombines TRBV5-1 with TRBJ1-2; perhaps TRBD1 as D (5 bases). CDR1 SGHRS and CDR2 YFSETQ come from the germline V gene. V lost 2 bases and J lost 0, with 14 bases in between. The CDR3 sequence is 16 residues long. As DNA, the CDR3 is TGCGCCAGCAGCTTCGGGGGGACCCGCACTAACTATGGCTACACCTTC. Translated, it gives CASSFGGTRTNYGYTF.

The chain recombines TRBV20-1 with TRBJ1-1; D is undetermined. The CDR3 is 13 amino acids. The V gene lost 1 base and the J gene lost 11 bases, with 17 bases spanning the gap. The germline V gene encodes CDR1 DFQATT and CDR2 SNEGSKA (reference sequence). The CDR3 nucleotides are TGCAGTGCTAGAGCTGGGTTGGTTTCCGATGCTTTCTTT. Protein product: CSARAGLVSDAFF.

This clonotype has just a few counts. The V and J genes are TRBV13 and TRBJ1-2; no firm D call. The germline CDR1 and CDR2 sequences are PRHDT and FYEKMQ (reference sequence). The CDR3 length is 13 residues. V lost 1 base and J 4 bases, leaving 7 bases between the germline ends. The chain's CDR3 is CASSLDEIYGYTF. For the CDR3, the DNA is TGTGCCAGCAGCTTAGATGAGATCTATGGCTACACCTTC.

The chain employs TRBV20-1 and TRBJ2-7; tentative D call: TRBD2 (5 bases). This CDR3 has 15 residues. Germline CDR1 and CDR2: DFQATT and SNEGSKA (reference sequence). Trimming shortened V by 0 bases and J by 4 bases, and 16 bases separated the two germline ends. In DNA, the CDR3 is TGCAGTGCTAGAGATCGCTGGCGGTGGAGGTACGAGCAGTACTTC. Translating it yields CSARDRWRWRYEQYF.

J is TRBJ2-5 and V is TRBV20-1; D call uncertain. This CDR3 has 12 residues. Germline CDR1 reads DFQATT; CDR2 reads SNEGSKA (reference sequence). V lost 0 bases and J lost 5, with 7 bases in between. The CDR3 DNA sequence: TGCAGTGCTAGAGACCTGGAGGAGACCCAGTACTTC. It is translated as CSARDLEETQYF.

Regarding this clonotype: The germline gene is not matched at one end of the junction; a read error may be the cause. This chain links TRBV29-1 with TRBJ2-1; 12 bases fit TRBD2. CDR3 length: 15 residues. The germline gives CDR1 SQVTM, CDR2 ANQGSEA. CDR3 sequence (DNA): TGCAGCGTTTTCCTTGGACTAGCGGGATACAATGGGCAGTTCTTC. Its protein is CSVFLGLAGYNGQFF.

The CDR3 is CATSRDSVQGDTQYF. The CDR3 DNA sequence: TGTGCCACCAGCAGAGATTCCGTCCAGGGAGATACGCAGTATTTT. The chain uses TRBV15 and TRBJ2-3, with D perhaps matching TRBD1 (5 bases). Trimming removed 0 bases at V and 5 bases at J, with 12 bases between. The CDR3 is 15 residues long. Germline loops: CDR1 LNHNV, CDR2 YYDKDF (reference sequence).

J is TRBJ2-7 and V is TRBV13, with D perhaps TRBD1 or TRBD2 (5 bases each). Germline assignment: CDR1 PRHDT and CDR2 FYEKMQ (reference sequence). V shed 3 bases and J shed 0 bases, with 12 bases lying between them. CDR3 size: 15 residues. CDR3 sequence (DNA): TGTGCCAGCAGCTTCTCGGGGCGAGACTCCTACGAGCAGTACTTC. Amino acids: CASSFSGRDSYEQYF.

The chain joins TRBV19 to TRBJ2-4; tentatively, D is TRBD2 (6 bases). Trimming removed 3 bases from V and 3 bases from J, with 18 bases in between. CDR3 size: 17 residues. Germline V gene data show CDR1 as LNHDA and CDR2 as SQIVND (reference sequence). The CDR3: CASSIRVGRRGKNIQYF. The CDR3 bases are TGTGCCAGTAGTATTAGGGTAGGACGGCGGGGCAAAAACATTCAGTACTTC.

J is TRBJ2-7 and V is TRBV4-1; 10 bases are shared with TRBD2. V gave up 2 bases and J gave up 0 bases; unmatched junction bases: 4. Germline CDR1 is MGHRA and CDR2 is YSYEKL. CDR3 size: 16 residues. CDR3 protein: CASSQHSGGISYEQYF. As DNA, the CDR3 is TGCGCCAGCAGCCAACATAGCGGGGGGATCTCCTACGAGCAGTACTTC.

This chain connects TRBV6-6 to TRBJ2-7; perhaps D is TRBD1 or TRBD2 (7 bases each). The germline gives CDR1 MNHNY, CDR2 SVGAGI (reference sequence). The V end was cut by 5 bases, the J end by 3 bases, with 23 bases between. The CDR3 is 17 residues long. The CDR3 spells CASSSRDRIWGGYEQYF. The DNA of the CDR3 is TGTGCCAGCAGTAGCCGGGACAGAATTTGGGGGGGCTACGAGCAGTACTTC.

This clonotype was seen only a few times. The rearrangement uses TRBV28 and TRBJ2-5; a possible D gene is TRBD1 (6 bases). V lost 3 bases to trimming and J lost 5 bases, with 13 bases between them. The CDR3 spans 14 residues. Per germline, CDR1 MDHEN and CDR2 SYDVKM. Here the CDR3 DNA reads TGTGCCAGCAGTTTTGACAGGCGAAGGGAGACCCAGTACTTC. Its translation: CASSFDRRRETQYF.

There are a few counts of this clonotype. The CDR3 nucleotides read TGCGCCAGCGGGACTAGCGGGAGGTTTGAGCAGTACTTC. Translation: CASGTSGRFEQYF. The V gene is TRBV10-2, the J gene TRBJ2-7; 15 positions agree with TRBD2. CDR1 is WSHSY, CDR2 SAAADI, per germline. The CDR3 totals 13 residues. J lost 7 bases, V lost 8 bases, and 3 bases had no gene match.

This clonotype was counted between two and nine times. The chain combines TRBV5-1 with TRBJ2-3; D uncertain. The CDR3 has 16 residues. V was pared by 1 base and J by 6 bases, with 18 bases between. Germline V gene lookup returns CDR1 SGHRS and CDR2 YFSETQ. As DNA, the CDR3 is TGCGCCAGCAGCTTGATCCGGGTGGGCCAAGTCGATACGCAGTATTTT. It yields the protein CASSLIRVGQVDTQYF.

The V gene is TRBV6-2 or TRBV6-3, the J gene TRBJ2-7, with a tentative D call TRBD2 (6 bases). The germline V gene encodes CDR1 MNHEY and CDR2 SVGEGT. This CDR3 contains 13 residues. Trimming took 2 bases from V and 4 from J, leaving 9 bases between them. CDR3: CASSYAGRYEQYF. CDR3 nucleotide sequence: TGTGCCAGCAGTTACGCGGGAAGGTACGAGCAGTACTTC.

In this sample, this clonotype turned up a few times. The J gene is TRBJ1-2, the V gene TRBV9, with a weak D call TRBD1 (6 bases). V lost 0 bases and J 7 bases, leaving 16 bases between the germline ends. CDR3 length: 15 residues. Germline V gene data show CDR1 as SGDLS and CDR2 as YYNGEE. The DNA for the CDR3 is TGTGCCAGCAGCGTAGGACTTCAGGGGCAGAGTGGCTACACCTTC. This sequence encodes CASSVGLQGQSGYTF.

The chain recombines TRBV11-1 with TRBJ2-1, with 10 bases matching TRBD2. Trimming removed 4 bases from V and 0 bases from J; junction bases left unmatched: 21. This CDR3 has 22 amino acids. Germline CDR1 and CDR2: SGHAT and FQDESV (reference sequence). Written as DNA, the CDR3 is TGTGCCAGCAGCTCCCCAAGTCCCCGACAGGGAACTAGCGGGGTCTCCTACAATGAGCAGTTCTTC. Translating it yields CASSSPSPRQGTSGVSYNEQFF.

This clonotype was observed many times. The chain links TRBV29-1 to TRBJ2-1, with a tentative D call TRBD2 (5 bases). Per germline, CDR1 SQVTM and CDR2 ANQGSEA. Trimming removed 0 bases from V and 5 bases from J, with 8 bases in between. This CDR3 has 13 amino acids. The CDR3 DNA reads as TGCAGCGTTGAAGAACGGACTCACAATGAGCAGTTCTTC. This codes for CSVEERTHNEQFF.

Regarding this clonotype: A junction boundary mismatches the germline segment, possibly from a read error. The rearrangement uses TRBV20-1 and TRBJ2-3; 9 bases agree with TRBD1. The germline CDR1 and CDR2 sequences are DFQATT and SNEGSKA (reference sequence). This CDR3 spans 15 amino acids. The CDR3 protein is CSTRDDRGSTDTQYF. The CDR3 DNA reads TGCAGTACTAGAGATGACAGGGGGAGCACAGATACGCAGTATTTT.

This sequence joins TRBV4-1 and TRBJ1-6; the match to TRBD1 covers 10 bases. CDR3 size: 15 residues. CDR1 and CDR2 from the germline V gene are MGHRA and YSYEKL. The V segment lost 2 bases and the J segment 9 bases; nucleotides outside the gene matches: 4. CDR3 in DNA: TGCGCCAGCAGCCAACAAGGGACAGGGGTTTCACCCCTCCACTTT. This sequence encodes CASSQQGTGVSPLHF.

This clonotype was recorded many times. The chain recombines TRBV29-1 with TRBJ1-6, with D perhaps matching TRBD1 (6 bases). CDR1 and CDR2 from the germline V gene are SQVTM and ANQGSEA. V lost 4 bases to trimming and J lost 7 bases, with 11 bases between them. The CDR3 runs 13 residues. CDR3 sequence reads: CSVVQGTNSPLHF. DNA for the CDR3: TGCAGCGTTGTTCAGGGGACAAATTCACCCCTCCACTTT.

This chain links TRBV7-2 with TRBJ2-1; possible D gene TRBD1, 6 bases. The CDR3 loop spans 17 amino acids. Germline values: CDR1 SGHTA, CDR2 FQGNSA. Trimming stripped 3 bases from V and 2 bases from J, with 17 bases between. The CDR3 DNA is TGTGCCAGCAGCTTCCTCTCGGCAGGGGAACCCTACAATGAGCAGTTCTTC. Translation gives CASSFLSAGEPYNEQFF.

This clonotype was detected many times. This chain joins TRBV7-2 and TRBJ2-1; tentative D call: TRBD2 (5 bases). Germline V gene sequence: CDR1 SGHTA, CDR2 FQGNSA. V was clipped by 5 bases and J by 0 bases, with 17 bases between them. The CDR3 extends over 17 amino acids. The CDR3 spells CASSHAPWRSSYNEQFF. In DNA form, the CDR3 reads TGTGCCAGCAGCCATGCCCCGTGGAGGAGCTCCTACAATGAGCAGTTCTTC.

This clonotype was counted between two and nine times. The chain has TRBV27 and TRBJ1-2; maybe TRBD1 (5 bases). The germline gives CDR1 MNHEY, CDR2 SMNVEV (reference sequence). The V end was cut by 6 bases, the J end by 5 bases, with 19 bases between. CDR3 size: 15 residues. CDR3 in amino acids: CASSPAGPREYGYTF. The CDR3 DNA is TGTGCCAGCAGCCCTGCGGGACCGCGTGAATATGGCTACACCTTC.

This clonotype was observed at least ten times. The chain joins TRBV29-1 to TRBJ2-1, with 10 bases fitting TRBD1. The CDR3 spans 13 residues. Trimming took 3 bases from V and 9 from J; bases not matched to a gene: 5. Germline CDR1 reads SQVTM; CDR2 reads ANQGSEA. The DNA of the CDR3 is TGCAGCGTTGACTGGGGACAGGGGAGTGAGCAGTTCTTC. Translating it yields CSVDWGQGSEQFF.

Note on this clonotype: A much larger clone is a single base away; this may be a read error. The rearrangement links TRBV7-9 to TRBJ1-2; TRBD1 matches at 8 bases. CDR3 length: 13 residues. Germline V gene lookup returns CDR1 SEHNR and CDR2 FQNEAQ (reference sequence). CDR3 amino acids: CASRSAGGSGCTF. The CDR3 DNA reads TGTGCCAGCAGGTCGGCAGGGGGCAGTGGCTGCACCTTC.